One and the same sample provided the 14 T cell receptor beta chains below, sequenced in a study of blood T cell repertoires in COVID-19 (TCRdb year 2020). The library was generated by the immunoSEQ multiplex PCR assay. TCRdb carries this immuneACCESS record with in-frame sequences only. Its versions omit some clonotypes, under half of them owing to an unresolved V gene in the studies checked, with the rest unexplained. For this sample the table gives under 200,000 clones, of which roughly 88% were detected only once. The biggest ten clones account for roughly 2.3% of the sample. The sample consisted of peripheral blood. All receptors derive from a man aged 18-30 years with acute or convalescent COVID-19.

The chain has TRBV2 and TRBJ1-1; D not certain. This CDR3 is built from 15 residues. The V end lost 1 base, the J end lost 3 bases, and 12 bases lay between the germline ends. Germline V gene sequence: CDR1 SNHLY, CDR2 FYNNEI. The CDR3 region has the DNA TGTGCCAGCAGTGAAGAACGCGGAATGGACACTGAAGCTTTCTTT. Protein sequence: CASSEERGMDTEAFF.

The chain has TRBV7-8 and TRBJ2-3, with D maybe TRBD2 (6 bases). Trimming removed 4 bases from V and 3 bases from J, with 11 bases in between. This CDR3 is 14 amino acids long. The germline V gene has CDR1 SGHVS and CDR2 FQNEAQ. The CDR3: CASSSKGLTDTQYF. CDR3 coding DNA: TGTGCCAGCAGCTCCAAGGGACTTACAGATACGCAGTATTTT.

The J gene is TRBJ2-2, the V gene TRBV18; 9 nucleotides match TRBD1. The CDR3 totals 16 residues. Germline CDR1 is KGHSH and CDR2 is LQKENI. J lost 1 base, V lost 6 bases, and 6 bases had no gene match. In nucleotides, the CDR3 is TGTGCCAGCTCCCAGCCGGACAGGGGGAACACCGGGGAGCTGTTTTTT. It is translated as CASSQPDRGNTGELFF.

The rearrangement links TRBV30 to TRBJ1-1; D is ambiguous. The CDR3 extends over 16 amino acids. CDR1 GTSNPN and CDR2 SVGIG come from the germline V gene (reference sequence). Trimming took 0 bases from V and 6 from J, leaving 20 bases between them. The CDR3, as DNA: TGTGCCTGGAGTGTAAATATGGCAGGCTCCGCTCCTGAAGCTTTCTTT. Translation gives CAWSVNMAGSAPEAFF.

J is TRBJ1-3 and V is TRBV30; D gene unclear. Trimming stripped 2 bases from V and 4 bases from J, with 18 bases between. Germline V lookup: CDR1 GTSNPN, CDR2 SVGIG (reference sequence). The CDR3 loop spans 16 amino acids. The CDR3 region is CAWSSRRVLAGNTIYF. As DNA, the CDR3 is TGTGCCTGGAGTTCCCGGAGAGTCCTAGCGGGAAACACCATATATTTT.

This rearrangement joins TRBV9 to TRBJ1-1; the match to TRBD1 covers 7 bases. There are 13 residues in the CDR3. CDR1 and CDR2 (germline): SGDLS, YYNGEE. J gave up 5 bases and V 3 bases, and 4 bases lay outside the gene matches. CDR3 loop: CASSEDRATEAFF. In nucleotides, the CDR3 is TGTGCCAGCAGCGAAGACAGGGCGACTGAAGCTTTCTTT.

The rearrangement joins TRBV19 to TRBJ1-4; 7 bases are a match to TRBD1. With V trimmed by 3 bases and J by 7 bases, 8 bases remained unmatched. The CDR3 length is 15 residues. Looked up from germline, CDR1 is LNHDA and CDR2 is SQIVND (reference sequence). The CDR3 DNA reads as TGTGCCAGTAGTATCTCAACGGGACAGCTTGAAAAACTGTTTTTT. It encodes CASSISTGQLEKLFF.

V and J are TRBV29-1 and TRBJ1-2; no definite D call. There are 11 residues in the CDR3. Trimming removed 4 bases at V and 6 bases at J, with 9 bases between. Germline CDR1 and CDR2: SQVTM and ANQGSEA. The CDR3 sequence is CSVGQNDGYTF. The CDR3 bases are TGCAGCGTTGGTCAGAATGATGGCTACACCTTC. Full variable domain (rest looked up from reference TRBV29-1 and TRBJ1-2): SAVISQKPSRDICQRGTSLTIQCQVDSQVTMMFWYRQQPGQSLTLIATANQGSEATYESGFVIDKFPISRPNLTFSTLTVSNMSPEDSSIYLCSVGQNDGYTFGSGTRLTVV.

This chain joins TRBV6-5 and TRBJ1-5; weak D call: TRBD1 (5 bases). The CDR3 totals 15 residues. V gave up 7 bases and J gave up 1 base, with 14 bases separating them. The germline V gene has CDR1 MNHEY and CDR2 SVGAGI. This CDR3 reads CASTTQGFSNQPQHF. CDR3 nucleotides: TGTGCCAGCACCACTCAGGGTTTCAGCAATCAGCCCCAGCATTTT.

The V call is TRBV19, the J call TRBJ2-6, with a possible D match to TRBD2 (6 bases). Per the germline V gene, CDR1 is LNHDA and CDR2 is SQIVND (reference sequence). The V gene lost 7 bases and the J gene lost 0 bases, with 13 bases spanning the gap. This CDR3 spans 16 amino acids. CDR3 bases: TGTGCCAGTACCCCAAGCGGGTTCTCTGGGGCCAACGTCCTGACTTTC. It yields the protein CASTPSGFSGANVLTF.

The CDR3 coding sequence is TGTGCCAGCAGCACAACCGGGACAGACAATCAGCCCCAGCATTTT. This translates into CASSTTGTDNQPQHF. The chain carries TRBV7-9 and TRBJ1-5; TRBD1 aligns across 7 bases. The CDR3 sequence is 15 residues long. Germline V gene data show CDR1 as SEHNR and CDR2 as FQNEAQ (reference sequence). The trim removed 5 bases at V and 3 bases at J, leaving 7 bases unmatched.

CDR3 region: CATTGEVNQPQHF. The CDR3 coding sequence is TGTGCCACAACGGGGGAGGTGAATCAGCCCCAGCATTTT. V usage is TRBV6-5 and J usage is TRBJ1-5, with D perhaps matching TRBD1 (5 bases). Trimming removed 10 bases at V and 4 bases at J, with 14 bases between. Germline values: CDR1 MNHEY, CDR2 SVGAGI. The CDR3 length is 13 residues.

The chain carries TRBV15 and TRBJ2-3; TRBD2 agrees at 9 bases. CDR1 LNHNV and CDR2 YYDKDF come from the germline V gene (reference sequence). V gave up 0 bases and J gave up 3 bases; unmatched junction bases: 4. The CDR3 is made up of 16 amino acids. CDR3 coding DNA: TGTGCCACCAGCAGAGACGCGGGAGGGCCAACAGATACGCAGTATTTT. It encodes CATSRDAGGPTDTQYF.

V usage is TRBV15 and J usage is TRBJ1-1; D gene ambiguous. The CDR3 runs 16 residues. The V end was cut by 4 bases, the J end by 1 base, with 16 bases between. Germline assignment: CDR1 LNHNV and CDR2 YYDKDF (reference sequence). CDR3 in DNA: TGTGCCACCAGCATACCCACCGGGGTCTCGAACACTGAAGCTTTCTTT. It yields the protein CATSIPTGVSNTEAFF.